These T cell receptor beta chains were read from a single sample in a study of shared clonotypes between healthy human individuals. TCRdb's copy holds only in-frame clones and misses some; the assay was immunoSEQ multiplex PCR. In the table there are around 510,000 clones, approximately 95% of which are singletons. Sequencing used naive CD4+ T cells sorted from blood. The receptor set was obtained from a woman in her twenties or thirties in good health. CDR3s include the opening cysteine and the closing phenylalanine or tryptophan. A D gene is named only where the DNA matches it firmly. Some rows mark clone size as missing; the rest say once, few, many or name a class of expanded clone.

>-|TRBV7-7|TRBJ1-5|-
CASSLAVGQPQHF
TGTGCCAGCAGCTTAGCGGTGGGACAGCCCCAGCATTTT
>once|TRBV5-1|TRBJ2-7|-
CASSLGRTYEQYF
TGCGCCAGCAGCTTGGGGCGGACCTACGAGCAGTACTTC
>-|TRBV28|TRBJ2-7|TRBD2
CASSHLAGNSYEQYF
TGTGCCAGCAGTCATCTAGCGGGGAACTCCTACGAGCAGTACTTC
>-|TRBV14|TRBJ2-7|-
CASSLHQSSYEQYF
TGTGCCAGCAGCCTACACCAGAGCTCCTACGAGCAGTACTTC
>-|TRBV28|TRBJ2-1|-
CAIESANNEQFF
TGTGCCATCGAGTCCGCAAACAATGAGCAGTTCTTC
>-|TRBV20-1|TRBJ2-1|TRBD2
CSPSGYNEQFF
TGCAGTCCTAGCGGCTACAATGAGCAGTTCTTC
>-|TRBV27|TRBJ2-7|TRBD1
CASRPGQGMSEQYF
TGTGCCAGCAGACCGGGACAGGGGATGAGCGAGCAGTACTTC
>-|TRBV9|TRBJ1-5|TRBD1
CASSRGQGEGNQPQHF
TGTGCCAGCAGCCGGGGACAGGGGGAAGGCAATCAGCCCCAGCATTTT
>-|TRBV28|TRBJ2-7|-
CASSPNRAGSYEQYF
TGTGCCAGCAGCCCGAACAGGGCTGGCTCCTACGAGCAGTACTTC
>-|TRBV7-9|TRBJ1-1|-
CASSLTVNTEAFF
TGTGCCAGCAGCTTAACAGTAAACACTGAAGCTTTCTTT
>few|TRBV28|TRBJ1-5|-
CASDQQDQPQHF
TGTGCCAGCGATCAACAGGATCAGCCCCAGCATTTT
>-|TRBV2|TRBJ1-2|-
CASSEETRHGGYTF
TGTGCCAGCAGTGAAGAGACCAGGCACGGGGGCTACACCTTC
>-|TRBV27|TRBJ2-7|-
CASKTQGYEQYF
TGTGCCAGCAAGACTCAGGGCTACGAGCAGTACTTC
>-|TRBV28|TRBJ1-5|TRBD1
CASTETGDQPQHF
TGTGCCAGCACCGAGACAGGGGATCAGCCCCAGCATTTT
>-|TRBV7-8|TRBJ2-7|-
CASSLGTGLETVEQYF
TGTGCCAGCAGCTTAGGCACCGGCCTCGAGACAGTGGAGCAGTACTTC
>-|TRBV5-8|TRBJ2-5|-
CASSKGQGFQETQYF
TGTGCCAGCAGCAAGGGCCAGGGTTTCCAAGAGACCCAGTACTTC
>-|TRBV6-6|TRBJ1-5|TRBD1
CASHRDSKRPQHF
TGTGCCAGCCACCGGGACAGTAAACGGCCCCAGCATTTT
>-|TRBV28|TRBJ2-7|TRBD2
CASSLSGRVYEQYF
TGTGCCAGCAGTCTTAGCGGGAGGGTCTACGAGCAGTACTTC
>-|TRBV2|TRBJ1-2|-
CASSDFSLYGYTF
TGTGCCAGCAGTGACTTCAGTCTTTATGGCTACACCTTC
>-|TRBV6-5|TRBJ2-7|-
CASSPGPYYEQYF
TGTGCCAGCAGTCCGGGACCGTACTACGAGCAGTACTTC
>-|TRBV28|TRBJ2-7|-
CASSKYEQYF
TGTGCCAGCAGCAAGTACGAGCAGTACTTC
>-|TRBV5-1|TRBJ2-1|-
CASSPDGYNEQFF
TGCGCCAGCAGTCCTGACGGTTACAATGAGCAGTTCTTC
>-|TRBV28|TRBJ2-7|TRBD1
CASSSGTESYEQYF
TGTGCCAGCAGTTCCGGGACAGAGTCCTACGAGCAGTACTTC
>-|TRBV5-1|TRBJ2-7|TRBD1
CASSPRTGGIYEQYF
TGCGCCAGCAGCCCGCGGACAGGGGGGATCTACGAGCAGTACTTC
>-|TRBV28|TRBJ2-7|-
CASSPRVIGYEQYF
TGTGCCAGCAGTCCCAGGGTGATCGGGTACGAGCAGTACTTC
>-|TRBV7-8|TRBJ2-2|-
CASSIRQAGELFF
TGTGCCAGCAGCATCCGGCAAGCCGGGGAGCTGTTTTTT
>few|TRBV30|TRBJ1-3|-
CAWSIAGNTIYF
TGTGCCTGGAGTATCGCTGGAAACACCATATATTTT
>-|TRBV15|TRBJ2-6|TRBD1
CATSSPGQGIAGANVLTF
TGTGCCACCAGCTCGCCGGGACAGGGGATAGCTGGGGCCAACGTCCTGACTTTC
>-|TRBV2|TRBJ1-2|-
CASTMMRTEYYGYTF
TGTGCCAGCACTATGATGAGGACCGAGTACTATGGCTACACCTTC
>-|TRBV9|TRBJ1-2|TRBD1
CASSVVGGTGLGYTF
TGTGCCAGCAGCGTAGTAGGTGGGACAGGGTTAGGCTACACCTTC
>-|TRBV18|TRBJ2-6|TRBD1
CASSPTGTGAGVLTF
TGTGCCAGCTCCCCGACCGGGACAGGGGCGGGCGTCCTGACTTTC
>-|TRBV18|TRBJ2-3|TRBD1
CASSPRTGGGDTQYF
TGTGCCAGCTCACCGCGGACAGGGGGGGGAGATACGCAGTATTTT
>-|TRBV12-5|TRBJ2-3|TRBD2
CASVTATTSGRRDTQYF
TGTGCTAGTGTTACAGCTACTACTAGCGGGAGACGGGATACGCAGTATTTT
>-|TRBV27|TRBJ2-7|TRBD2
CASSLRSGRAISEQYF
TGTGCCAGCAGTTTACGTAGCGGGAGGGCTATATCCGAGCAGTACTTC
>-|TRBV5-4|TRBJ2-2|-
CASSRMGLGAGELFF
TGTGCCAGCAGCCGAATGGGACTTGGCGCCGGGGAGCTGTTTTTT
>-|TRBV5-4|TRBJ2-3|TRBD2
CASRSSGRGTDTQYF
TGTGCCAGCAGATCTAGCGGGAGAGGAACAGATACGCAGTATTTT
>-|TRBV11-3|TRBJ2-3|-
CASSLSPKVGDTQYF
TGTGCCAGCAGCTTAAGCCCGAAGGTGGGGGATACGCAGTATTTT
>-|TRBV6-6|TRBJ1-1|-
CASSPGVRNTEAFF
TGTGCCAGCAGTCCAGGGGTCCGGAACACTGAAGCTTTCTTT
>-|TRBV14|TRBJ2-1|TRBD2
CASSQVRGRAEYNEQFF
TGTGCCAGCAGCCAAGTTCGAGGGAGGGCGGAGTACAATGAGCAGTTCTTC
>once|TRBV28|TRBJ2-7|TRBD2
CASSPLAGGSYEQYF
TGTGCCAGCAGCCCTCTAGCGGGAGGTTCCTACGAGCAGTACTTC
>-|TRBV5-6|TRBJ1-2|-
CASSLAGGVTNYGYTF
TGTGCCAGCAGCTTGGCCGGGGGTGTTACTAACTATGGCTACACCTTC
>-|TRBV28|TRBJ2-3|-
CASSYRDRYTDTQYF
TGTGCCAGCAGTTACCGGGACCGATACACAGATACGCAGTATTTT
>-|TRBV12-5|TRBJ2-1|-
CASAVDGPGEQFF
TGTGCTAGTGCTGTGGACGGACCTGGGGAGCAGTTCTTC
>-|TRBV6-5|TRBJ2-7|-
CASSSETRQYF
TGTGCCAGCAGTTCCGAGACTCGCCAGTACTTC
>-|TRBV6-5|TRBJ2-1|TRBD2
CASSYSGTSVYEQFF
TGTGCCAGCAGTTACTCGGGGACTAGCGTCTATGAGCAGTTCTTC
>-|TRBV15|TRBJ2-7|-
CATSGPRPGRGGPYEQYF
TGTGCCACCAGCGGGCCCCGCCCAGGGCGCGGGGGCCCCTACGAGCAGTACTTC
>-|TRBV11-3|TRBJ2-2|-
CASSFNTYTGELFF
TGTGCCAGCAGCTTTAATACCTACACCGGGGAGCTGTTTTTT
>-|TRBV5-1|TRBJ2-7|TRBD1
CASSLGGTELSYEQYF
TGCGCCAGCAGCTTGGGGGGGACAGAGCTTAGCTACGAGCAGTACTTC
>-|TRBV28|TRBJ2-3|-
CASRGWQTTDTQYF
TGTGCCAGCAGAGGGTGGCAGACCACAGATACGCAGTATTTT
>-|TRBV28|TRBJ2-7|TRBD1
CASSEGAIPYEQYF
TGTGCCAGCAGTGAGGGGGCGATCCCCTACGAGCAGTACTTC
>-|TRBV11-1|TRBJ2-1|-
CASREQVNEQFF
TGTGCCAGCAGGGAACAGGTAAATGAGCAGTTCTTC